The rows below give T cell receptor beta chains drawn from one sample of a study of breast tumors, draining lymph nodes, adjacent tissues. One entry per CDR3 protein, called by TCRdb with MiXCR from the multiplex PCR reads. The data contain 200,000 to 250,000 distinct CDR3 sequences, nearly 35% of them singletons. Specimen: axillary lymph node tissue. Receptor source: a female donor with breast cancer. Some clones in this sample may be carry-over from other donors' samples. The CDR3 runs from the conserved cysteine through the conserved F or W. A D gene is named only where the DNA matches it firmly. Size is omitted from some rows. Given values are once, few, many or a class for expanded clones.

clone_size d_call j_call v_call cdr3_nt cdr3_aa
- TRBD1 TRBJ2-5 TRBV19 TGTGCCAGTACCGGGACAGGGGAGGAGTTCAGGGAGACCCAGTACTTC CASTGTGEEFRETQYF
many - TRBJ2-7 TRBV7-2 TGTGCCAGCAGCTCCTTAAGCGAGCAGTACTTC CASSSLSEQYF
many - TRBJ1-2 TRBV6-5 TGTGCCAGCAGTTACTCCGCCAACTATGGCTACACCTTC CASSYSANYGYTF
few TRBD1 TRBJ2-7 TRBV28 TGTGCCAGTCAGCGGGACAGGGGGCCCGAGCAGTACTTC CASQRDRGPEQYF
- - TRBJ2-3 TRBV20-1 TGCAGTGCTTCGGGCCTCTTAGGGGATACGCAGTATTTT CSASGLLGDTQYF
- TRBD1 TRBJ1-4 TRBV5-1 TGCGCCAGCAGCTCCGGGACAGGGGGAGACAAACTGTTTTTT CASSSGTGGDKLFF
many - TRBJ1-4 TRBV7-2 TGTGCCAGCAAGCTTAGGGGAGGAGAAAAACTGTTTTTT CASKLRGGEKLFF
- - TRBJ1-6 TRBV7-9 TGTGCCAGCAGCTTTGGTCAACAGGATCTTTATTCACCCCTCCACTTT CASSFGQQDLYSPLHF
once - TRBJ2-5 TRBV7-6 TGTGCCAGCAGCTCCCTTTTTCTGGGGGGTCTCGAGACCCAGTACTTC CASSSLFLGGLETQYF
- - TRBJ2-3 TRBV12-3/TRBV12-4 TGTGCCAGTAGCTTCCGGAGGGGTGCAGATGCGCAGTATTTT CASSFRRGADAQYF
- TRBD2 TRBJ2-5 TRBV9 TGTGCCAGCAGCCAAGGGGGGTTCGGGACTAGCGGGAGGAGGGCTCAAGAGACCCAGTACTTC CASSQGGFGTSGRRAQETQYF
- TRBD1 TRBJ2-6 TRBV18 TGTGCCAGCTCACCGGGACAGGGGGCGTTGGGGGCCAACGTCCTGACTTTC CASSPGQGALGANVLTF
few - TRBJ1-2 TRBV28 TGTGCCAGCAGTTTCGGGATGACCAACTATGGCTACACCTTC CASSFGMTNYGYTF
many TRBD1 TRBJ1-3 TRBV19 TGTGCCAGTAGTAGAGGGACAGACGGAAACACCATATATTTT CASSRGTDGNTIYF
- - TRBJ2-3 TRBV7-9 TGTGCCAGCAGCTTTCGGGCTGGGGGACGGGAAGATACGCAGTATTTT CASSFRAGGREDTQYF
many TRBD2 TRBJ2-5 TRBV15 TGTGCCACCAGCAGAGATCTAGGGCAGGGACTATCTAGAGGAGAGACCCAGTACTTC CATSRDLGQGLSRGETQYF
many - TRBJ2-2 TRBV4-2 TGTGCCAGCAGCCAAGGACCCGAGGCAGTAGCATACGGGAACACCGGGGAGCTGTTTTTT CASSQGPEAVAYGNTGELFF
few TRBD1 TRBJ2-7 TRBV4-2 TGTGCCAGCAGCTCGGCGGGACAGGGGATCTACGAGCAGTACTTC CASSSAGQGIYEQYF
many - TRBJ1-5 TRBV6-1 TGTGCCAGCAGTCATACAGGGTATAGCAATCAGCCCCAGCATTTT CASSHTGYSNQPQHF
few - TRBJ1-2 TRBV5-5 TGTGCCAGCAGCTTGGAATCTAGCGGGCCTGGCTACACCTTC CASSLESSGPGYTF
- - TRBJ1-5 TRBV24-1 TGTGCCACCAGCAGAGACAGGAATAGCAATCAGCCCCAGCATTTT CATSRDRNSNQPQHF
many - TRBJ2-1 TRBV2 TGTGCCAGCAGTGACGACAATACTAGTCCAAACTACAATGAGCAGTTCTTC CASSDDNTSPNYNEQFF
- TRBD2 TRBJ2-1 TRBV6-6 TGTGCCAGCAGGCCCGGGGGGGGCTACTACAATGAGCAGTTCTTC CASRPGGGYYNEQFF
many TRBD2 TRBJ2-5 TRBV24-1 TGTGCCACCAGTGAAGGGGGACTAGCGGGAGAAGAGACCCAGTACTTC CATSEGGLAGEETQYF
many TRBD1 TRBJ1-1 TRBV25-1 TGTGCCAGCAGTGACCGGGACAGTTTGGGGGCTTTCTTT CASSDRDSLGAFF
many - TRBJ2-5 TRBV2 TGTGCCAGCCGACCGGACTTCCTTGGGACCCAGTACTTC CASRPDFLGTQYF
many TRBD2 TRBJ2-3 TRBV9 TGTGCCAGCAGCGGACGCGGGGGGGTCTTCACAGATACGCAGTATTTT CASSGRGGVFTDTQYF
many TRBD1 TRBJ1-6 TRBV4-1 TGCGCCAGCAGCCAAGAACAGGGGGGATCACCCCTCCACTTT CASSQEQGGSPLHF
once TRBD2 TRBJ2-5 TRBV2 TGTGCCAGCAGCACCACTAGCGGGGGGAACACCGGGGAGACCCAGTACTTC CASSTTSGGNTGETQYF
- - TRBJ2-1 TRBV5-4 TGTGCCAGCAGCTTGGTAGTCAGTTTCTCCTACAATGAGCAGTTCTTC CASSLVVSFSYNEQFF
many - TRBJ2-7 TRBV24-1 TGTGCCCCTAGGACAGCTGCCTACGAGCAGTACTTC CAPRTAAYEQYF
- TRBD1 TRBJ1-5 TRBV20-1 TGCAGTGCTCCTTGGGGGGCAGGGGGGCAGCCCCAGCATTTT CSAPWGAGGQPQHF
many - TRBJ2-7 TRBV7-6 TGTGCCAGCAGCTTAGCGGGAGGGACACCCAACGAGCAGTACTTC CASSLAGGTPNEQYF
many - TRBJ1-5 TRBV7-2 TGTGCCAGCAGCTCCCAGGGGACCAATCAGCCCCAGCATTTT CASSSQGTNQPQHF
- TRBD1 TRBJ2-7 TRBV11-3 TGTGCCAGCAGCCTCAGGACAGGGAGCGAGCAGTACTTC CASSLRTGSEQYF
- - TRBJ2-7 TRBV7-9 TGTGCCAGCAGCTTAGTCCAATCCTACGAGCAGTACTTC CASSLVQSYEQYF